These T cell receptor beta chains were read from a single sample in a study of blood T cell repertoires in COVID-19. Assay used: immunoSEQ multiplex PCR; TCRdb lists only in-frame clones, some missing. Of about 320,000 clones detected, 85% appear once; the ten largest clones hold about 1.9%. The sample was PBMCs or T cells enriched from blood (not recorded which). These receptors originate from a woman aged 25 to 39 who had been exposed to COVID-19. Both conserved end residues are part of each CDR3. A D gene is named only where the DNA matches it firmly.

v_call	j_call	d_call	cdr3_aa
TRBV29-1	TRBJ2-7	-	CSVERDSYEQYF
TRBV2	TRBJ1-6	-	CASNRDNSPLHF
TRBV3-1/TRBV3-2	TRBJ2-6	TRBD1	CASRPTGAGANVLTF
TRBV18	TRBJ2-1	TRBD2	CASSPPGLAGPLNEQFF
TRBV4-1	TRBJ1-5	TRBD1	CASSHTQGAGNQPQHF
TRBV6-5	TRBJ1-2	TRBD1	CASSYAQGNGYTF
TRBV10-1	TRBJ1-1	-	CASSDRGNTEAFF
TRBV6-1	TRBJ2-2	TRBD2	CASSEALGLVANTGELFF